This T cell receptor beta chain stems from a study of blood T cell repertoires in COVID-19. Data came from immunoSEQ multiplex PCR; TCRdb stores just in-frame clones and leaves some out. The table lists around 86,000 clones, about 87% of them singletons. The CDR3 extends over 15 amino acids. Unmatched junction bases numbered 5, after V lost 4 bases and J lost 4 bases. Germline CDR1 and CDR2: LGHDT and YNNKEL (reference sequence). The sequenced sample consisted of peripheral blood. This receptor was obtained from a human donor with acute or convalescent COVID-19. The donor label of this sample is uncertain. The chain is built from TRBV3-1 (or the pseudogene TRBV3-2) and TRBJ1-1; 11 nucleotides align to TRBD1. In DNA, the CDR3 is TGTGCCAGCAGCCCGCCGGACAGGGGGCTCACTGAAGCTTTCTTT. Amino acid sequence: CASSPPDRGLTEAFF.